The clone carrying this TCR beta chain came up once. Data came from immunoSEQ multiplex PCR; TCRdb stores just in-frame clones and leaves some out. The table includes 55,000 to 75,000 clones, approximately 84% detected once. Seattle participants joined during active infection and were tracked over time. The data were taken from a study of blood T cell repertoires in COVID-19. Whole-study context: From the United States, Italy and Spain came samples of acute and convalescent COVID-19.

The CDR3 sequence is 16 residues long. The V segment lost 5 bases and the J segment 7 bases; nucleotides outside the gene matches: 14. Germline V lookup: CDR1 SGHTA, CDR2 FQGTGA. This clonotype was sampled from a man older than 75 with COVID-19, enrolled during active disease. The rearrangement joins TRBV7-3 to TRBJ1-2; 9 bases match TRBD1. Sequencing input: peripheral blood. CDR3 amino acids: CASSASGTGSVSGYTF. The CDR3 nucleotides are TGTGCCAGCAGCGCATCCGGGACAGGGTCTGTCTCTGGCTACACCTTC. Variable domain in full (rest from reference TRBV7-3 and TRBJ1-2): GAGVSQTPSNKVTEKGKYVELRCDPISGHTALYWYRQSLGQGPEFLIYFQGTGAADDSGLPNDRFFAVRPEGSVSTLKIQRTERGDSAVYLCASSASGTGSVSGYTFGSGTRLTVV.